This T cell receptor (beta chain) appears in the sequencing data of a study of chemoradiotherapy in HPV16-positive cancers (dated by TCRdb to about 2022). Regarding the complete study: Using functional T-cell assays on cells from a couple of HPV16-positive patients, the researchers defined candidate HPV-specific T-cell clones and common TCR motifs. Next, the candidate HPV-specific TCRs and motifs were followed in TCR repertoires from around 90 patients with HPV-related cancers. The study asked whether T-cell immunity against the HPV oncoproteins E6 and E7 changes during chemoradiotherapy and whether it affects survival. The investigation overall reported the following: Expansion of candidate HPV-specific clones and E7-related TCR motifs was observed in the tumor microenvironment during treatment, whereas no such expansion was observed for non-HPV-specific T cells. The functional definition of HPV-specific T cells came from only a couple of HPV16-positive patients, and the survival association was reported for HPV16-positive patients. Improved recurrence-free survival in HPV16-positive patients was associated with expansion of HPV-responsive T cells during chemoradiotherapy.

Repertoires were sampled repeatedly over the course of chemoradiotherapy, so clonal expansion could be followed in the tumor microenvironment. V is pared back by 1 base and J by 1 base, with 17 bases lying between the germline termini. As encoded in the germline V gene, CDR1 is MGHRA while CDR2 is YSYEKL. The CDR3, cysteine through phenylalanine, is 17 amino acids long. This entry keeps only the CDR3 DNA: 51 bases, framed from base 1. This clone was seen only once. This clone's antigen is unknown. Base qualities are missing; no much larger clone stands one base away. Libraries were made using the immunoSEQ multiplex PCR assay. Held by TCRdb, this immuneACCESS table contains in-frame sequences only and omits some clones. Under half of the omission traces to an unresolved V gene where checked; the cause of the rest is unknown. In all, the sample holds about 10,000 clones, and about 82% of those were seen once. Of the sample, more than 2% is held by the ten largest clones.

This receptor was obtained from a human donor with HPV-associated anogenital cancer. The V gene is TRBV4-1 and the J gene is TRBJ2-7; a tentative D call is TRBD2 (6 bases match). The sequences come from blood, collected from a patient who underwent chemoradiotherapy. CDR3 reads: CASSQGVLAKASYEQYF. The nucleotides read TGCGCCAGCAGCCAAGGAGTCCTAGCGAAAGCATCCTACGAGCAGTACTTC.